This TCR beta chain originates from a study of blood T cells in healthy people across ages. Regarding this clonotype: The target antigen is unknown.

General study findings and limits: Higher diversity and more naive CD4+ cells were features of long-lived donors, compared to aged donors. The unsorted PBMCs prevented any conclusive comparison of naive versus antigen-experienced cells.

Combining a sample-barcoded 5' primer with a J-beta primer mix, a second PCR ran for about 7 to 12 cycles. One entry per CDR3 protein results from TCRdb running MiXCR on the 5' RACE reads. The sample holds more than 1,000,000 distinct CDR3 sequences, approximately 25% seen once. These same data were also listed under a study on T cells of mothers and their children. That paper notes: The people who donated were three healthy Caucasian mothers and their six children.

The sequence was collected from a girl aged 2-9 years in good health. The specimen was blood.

The CDR3 DNA is TGTGCCAGCAGATCCGGGACACTGAAAAACATTCAGTACTTC. Amino acids: CASRSGTLKNIQYF. The rearrangement links TRBV12-3 or TRBV12-4 to TRBJ2-4, with TRBD1 as a possible D gene (6 bases). V was pared by 6 bases and J by 4 bases, with 13 bases between. This CDR3 spans 14 amino acids.